This T cell receptor (beta chain) was identified during a study of OX40 agonist ivuxolimab in advanced cancers. Study as a whole: The study treated patients with ivuxolimab, an agonistic anti-OX40 (CD134) antibody. Overall study results and limits: CD8+ T cells were the subset that, on average, had more expanded clones than CD4+.

This clone occurred once. Its antigen remains unknown. Using immunoSEQ multiplex PCR, the repertoire was profiled, and TCRdb retains in-frame clones only, with some absent. The sample lists approximately 100,000 clones, around 91% seen once, with 1.5% to 2% in the top ten. Trimming removed 6 bases at V and 0 bases at J, with 15 bases between. CDR3 length: 16 residues. The germline CDR1 and CDR2 sequences are MNHNY and SVGAGI (reference sequence). The sample was CD4+ or CD8+ T cells sorted from blood, taken in a trial of the OX40 agonist ivuxolimab. The sequence derives from an adult with an advanced solid tumor such as melanoma, head and neck, liver or kidney cancer. This chain uses TRBV6-6 with TRBJ1-5; the D gene is possibly TRBD1 (5 bases). CDR3 region: CASRAGRILSNQPQHF. Written as DNA, the CDR3 is TGTGCCAGCAGGGCAGGGAGAATCCTTAGCAATCAGCCCCAGCATTTT.